This T cell receptor (beta chain) stems from a study of blood T cell repertoires in COVID-19. Across the study: Specimens from acute and convalescent COVID-19 originated in the United States, Italy and Spain. Sources were T cells, B-cell-depleted T cells, or PBMCs; the material itself was cDNA or gDNA.

The CDR3 loop spans 15 amino acids. V gave up 0 bases and J gave up 2 bases, with 8 bases separating them. The V gene's germline CDR1 is WNHNN and CDR2 SYGVQD (reference sequence). In the original workflow: Reference gene primer amplification in the assay estimated nucleated cell counts. The data were produced by immunoSEQ multiplex PCR, yet TCRdb's version contains in-frame clones alone and is incomplete. That table is the source of V, J and clone size, and D and trimming were worked out from the DNA. The sample lists 85,000 to 130,000 clones, 80% to 90% occurring once. This clone occurred a few times.

The clonotype originates from a man aged 45-60 years with acute or convalescent COVID-19. The gene calls are TRBV10-1 and TRBJ1-3, with D tentatively TRBD1 (5 bases). The specimen was peripheral blood. Here the CDR3 DNA reads TGCGCCAGCAGTGAGTCGGCGGGGGCTGGAAACACCATATATTTT. It codes for CASSESAGAGNTIYF.